These T cell receptor beta chains were read from a single sample in a study of OX40 agonist ivuxolimab in advanced cancers. Clones were sequenced by immunoSEQ multiplex PCR, and TCRdb holds only the in-frame ones, with some missing. The sample has some 80,000 clones; around 83% are singletons. Material: CD4+ or CD8+ T cells sorted from blood, obtained in a trial of the OX40 agonist ivuxolimab. The receptors stem from an adult with an advanced solid tumor such as melanoma, head and neck, liver or kidney cancer. The CDR3 runs from the conserved cysteine through the conserved F or W. Fields, in order: V gene, J gene, D gene, clone size, CDR3 protein, CDR3 DNA. D genes are given only for firm matches. Size is omitted from some rows. Given values are once, few, many or a class for expanded clones.

TRBV29-1	TRBJ1-1	TRBD1	once	CSARQGAIGNTEAFF	TGCAGCGCCAGACAGGGGGCCATTGGGAACACTGAAGCTTTCTTT
TRBV10-2	TRBJ1-1	NA	NA	CASSARGRPTAEAFF	TGCGCCAGCAGTGCCAGGGGCCGCCCGACCGCTGAAGCTTTCTTT
TRBV5-3	TRBJ1-2	NA	once	CARSLVTGPGGYTF	TGTGCCAGAAGCTTGGTCACAGGCCCGGGGGGCTACACCTTC
TRBV19	TRBJ2-7	TRBD1	NA	CASSIDRDSYEQYF	TGTGCCAGTAGTATAGACCGGGACAGCTACGAGCAGTACTTC
TRBV5-1	TRBJ2-1	TRBD2	NA	CASSPDSAGGRGQFF	TGCGCCAGCAGCCCGGACTCGGCGGGGGGGCGGGGGCAGTTCTTC
TRBV5-1	TRBJ1-3	TRBD1	NA	CASSPMSGTAGNTIYF	TGCGCCAGCAGCCCCATGTCGGGGACAGCTGGAAACACCATATATTTT
TRBV27	TRBJ1-4	TRBD1	few	CASSFRDGTDEKLFF	TGTGCCAGCAGTTTCAGGGACGGGACAGATGAAAAACTGTTTTTT
TRBV19	TRBJ1-5	NA	NA	CASRERGAGNQPRHF	TGTGCCAGTAGAGAGAGGGGGGCCGGCAATCAGCCCCGGCATTTT
TRBV21-1	TRBJ2-5	NA	NA	CASSRTGRETQYF	TGTGCCAGCAGTAGGACAGGGAGAGAGACCCAGTACTTC
TRBV6-5	TRBJ2-7	NA	NA	CASRDPAEGSYEQYF	TGTGCCAGCAGAGACCCGGCGGAAGGGTCCTACGAGCAGTACTTC
TRBV5-1	TRBJ1-2	TRBD1	few	CASSSGQEVGGYTF	TGCGCCAGCAGCTCGGGACAGGAGGTGGGTGGCTACACCTTC
TRBV11-2	TRBJ1-4	NA	NA	CASSFGLRGGPTTNEKLFF	TGTGCCAGCAGCTTCGGGTTACGAGGGGGGCCTACAACTAATGAAAAACTGTTTTTT
TRBV7-2	TRBJ2-5	NA	NA	CASSLQSSWKGTQYF	TGTGCCAGCAGCCTCCAAAGTAGCTGGAAAGGAACCCAGTACTTC
TRBV27	TRBJ2-1	TRBD2	NA	CASSLYIRVGSLAGINNEQFF	TGTGCCAGCAGTTTATATATACGTGTCGGATCTCTAGCGGGGATAAACAATGAGCAGTTCTTC
TRBV7-9	TRBJ2-2	NA	few	CASSFTQGGELFF	TGTGCCAGCAGCTTTACTCAGGGCGGGGAGCTGTTTTTT
TRBV19	TRBJ2-2	NA	NA	CASSSVTGVGELFF	TGTGCCAGTAGTAGTGTAACGGGTGTCGGGGAGCTGTTTTTT
TRBV6-5	TRBJ2-7	NA	NA	CASSYSWGQVSEQYF	TGTGCCAGCAGTTACTCTTGGGGACAAGTGTCCGAGCAGTACTTC
TRBV19	TRBJ1-4	NA	NA	CASSKDGGPATNEKLFF	TGTGCCAGTAGTAAGGACGGAGGTCCCGCAACTAATGAAAAACTGTTTTTT
TRBV9	TRBJ2-5	TRBD1	NA	CASSSRQGLGETQYF	TGTGCCAGCAGCTCACGACAGGGCTTAGGGGAGACCCAGTACTTC
TRBV28	TRBJ2-3	NA	NA	CASNRDLGTQYF	TGTGCCAGCAACCGGGACCTCGGTACGCAGTATTTT
TRBV20-1	TRBJ2-7	NA	NA	CSARDTFSKYF	TGCAGTGCTAGAGATACCTTCTCGAAGTACTTC
TRBV11-2	TRBJ2-7	TRBD1	NA	CASSFYAPGQRSYEQYF	TGTGCCAGCAGCTTTTATGCCCCGGGACAGAGATCCTACGAGCAGTACTTC
TRBV19	TRBJ1-5	TRBD1	NA	CASSIKGQGQPQHF	TGTGCCAGTAGTATCAAGGGACAGGGTCAGCCCCAGCATTTT
TRBV5-1	TRBJ2-5	TRBD1	NA	CASSLWGAGGDFHQETQYF	TGCGCCAGCAGCTTGTGGGGGGCAGGGGGCGATTTCCACCAAGAGACCCAGTACTTC